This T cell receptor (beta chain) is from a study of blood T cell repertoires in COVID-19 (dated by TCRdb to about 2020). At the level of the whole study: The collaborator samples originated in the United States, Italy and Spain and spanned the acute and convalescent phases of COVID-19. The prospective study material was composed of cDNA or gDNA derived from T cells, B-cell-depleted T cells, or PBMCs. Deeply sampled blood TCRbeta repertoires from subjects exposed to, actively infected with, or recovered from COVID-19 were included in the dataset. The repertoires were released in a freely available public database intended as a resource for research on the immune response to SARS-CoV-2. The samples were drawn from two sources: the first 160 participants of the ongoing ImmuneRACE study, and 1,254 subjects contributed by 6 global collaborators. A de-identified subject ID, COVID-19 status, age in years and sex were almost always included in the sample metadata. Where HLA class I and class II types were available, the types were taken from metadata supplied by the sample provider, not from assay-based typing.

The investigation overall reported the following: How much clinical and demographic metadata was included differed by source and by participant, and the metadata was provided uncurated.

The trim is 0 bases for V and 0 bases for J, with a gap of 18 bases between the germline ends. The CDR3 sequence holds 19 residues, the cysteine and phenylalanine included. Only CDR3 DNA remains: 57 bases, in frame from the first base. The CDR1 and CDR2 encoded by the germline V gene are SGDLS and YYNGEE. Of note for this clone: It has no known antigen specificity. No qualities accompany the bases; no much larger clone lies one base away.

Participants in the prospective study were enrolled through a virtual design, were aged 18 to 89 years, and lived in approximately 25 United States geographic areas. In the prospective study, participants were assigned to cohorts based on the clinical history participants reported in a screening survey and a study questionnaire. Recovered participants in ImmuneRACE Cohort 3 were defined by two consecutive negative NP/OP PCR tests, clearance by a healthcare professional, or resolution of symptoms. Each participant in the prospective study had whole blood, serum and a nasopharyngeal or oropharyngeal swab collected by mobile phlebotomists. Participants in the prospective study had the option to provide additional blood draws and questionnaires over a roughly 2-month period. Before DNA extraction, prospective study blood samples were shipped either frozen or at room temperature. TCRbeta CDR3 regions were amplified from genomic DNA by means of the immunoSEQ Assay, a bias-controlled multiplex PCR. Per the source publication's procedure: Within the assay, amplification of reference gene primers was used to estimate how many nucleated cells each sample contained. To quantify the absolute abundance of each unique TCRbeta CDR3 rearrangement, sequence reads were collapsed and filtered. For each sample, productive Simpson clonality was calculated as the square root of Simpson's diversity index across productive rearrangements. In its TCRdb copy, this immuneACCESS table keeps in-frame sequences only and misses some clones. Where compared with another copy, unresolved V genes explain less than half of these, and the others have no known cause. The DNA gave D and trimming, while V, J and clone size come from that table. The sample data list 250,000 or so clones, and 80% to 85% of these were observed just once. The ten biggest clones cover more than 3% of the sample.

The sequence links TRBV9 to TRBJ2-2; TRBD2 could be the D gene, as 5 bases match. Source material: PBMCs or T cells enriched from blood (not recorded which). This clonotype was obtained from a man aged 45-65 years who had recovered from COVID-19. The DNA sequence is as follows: TGTGCCAGCAGCGTAGATGAGTGGGGAGCCCAATCGAACACCGGGGAGCTGTTTTTT. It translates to CASSVDEWGAQSNTGELFF.